The 16 T cell receptor beta chains reported below all come from one sample, sequenced in a study of shared clonotypes between healthy human individuals. TCRdb's table, derived via immunoSEQ multiplex PCR, lists solely in-frame clones and lacks some. The profile shows approximately 1.4 million clones, nearly 99% of them singletons. Sample: naive CD4+ T cells sorted from blood. Subset: CD45RA+ positively selected. The source of these receptors is a man aged 30 to 45 in good health.

The chain carries TRBV5-1 and TRBJ2-3; D is possibly TRBD2 (6 bases). CDR1 is SGHRS and CDR2 is YFSETQ in the germline V gene. Deletions cut 1 base from V and 3 bases from J, with 12 bases between. This CDR3 region has 15 residues. The chain's CDR3 is CASSLSGGATDTQYF. The CDR3 coding sequence is TGCGCCAGCAGCTTGAGCGGAGGGGCAACAGATACGCAGTATTTT.

V and J are TRBV5-1 and TRBJ2-3; D not resolved. Germline loops: CDR1 SGHRS, CDR2 YFSETQ. This CDR3 is 15 amino acids long. V gave up 1 base and J gave up 2 bases, with 11 bases separating them. The CDR3 sequence: CASSLWNGDTDTQYF. The CDR3 bases are TGCGCCAGCAGCTTGTGGAACGGAGACACAGATACGCAGTATTTT.

This chain uses TRBV5-1 with TRBJ2-7; TRBD2 matches 11 bases. The CDR3 length is 16 residues. The germline CDR1 and CDR2 sequences are SGHRS and YFSETQ. J lost 0 bases, V lost 3 bases, and 5 bases had no gene match. The DNA for the CDR3 is TGCGCCAGCAGCTCCTTAGCGGGAGGGCTCTCCTACGAGCAGTACTTC. Its protein product is CASSSLAGGLSYEQYF.

This sequence joins TRBV11-2 and TRBJ1-4, with D maybe TRBD1 (5 bases). Germline V gives CDR1 SGHAT, CDR2 FQNNGV. Trimming took 5 bases from V and 4 from J, leaving 11 bases between them. The CDR3 contains 14 residues. In nucleotides, the CDR3 is TGTGCCAGCAGCCTTCAGGGTTTTAATGAAAAACTGTTTTTT. Protein sequence: CASSLQGFNEKLFF. The full variable domain, with the rest looked up from reference TRBV11-2 and TRBJ1-4, is EAGVAQSPRYKIIEKRQSVAFWCNPISGHATLYWYQQILGQGPKLLIQFQNNGVVDDSQLPKDRFSAERLKGVDSTLKIQPAKLEDSAVYLCASSLQGFNEKLFFGSGTQLSVL.

A note on this clone: The same CDR3 arises from other DNA sequences in this sample as well. CDR3 coding DNA: TGTGCCAGCAGTGAACCGGGCTCTGGAAACACCATATATTTT. Its protein product is CASSEPGSGNTIYF. The chain links TRBV25-1 to TRBJ1-3, with D unresolved. Germline loops: CDR1 MGHDK, CDR2 SYGVNS. Trimming cost V 2 bases and J 0 bases, with 5 bases left between them. CDR3 length equals 14 residues. Together with reference TRBV25-1 and TRBJ1-3, the CDR3 gives the full variable domain: EADIYQTPRYLVIGTGKKITLECSQTMGHDKMYWYQQDPGMELHLIHYSYGVNSTEKGDLSSESTVSRIRTEHFPLTLESARPSHTSQYLCASSEPGSGNTIYFGEGSWLTVV.

This rearrangement joins TRBV7-2 to TRBJ2-1; 11 bases line up with TRBD2. Germline CDR1 SGHTA, CDR2 FQGNSA. The CDR3 sequence is 15 residues long. Trimming took 5 bases from V and 5 from J; bases not matched to a gene: 5. The CDR3 region has the DNA TGTGCCAGCAGCCCCGAACTAGCGGGAGACAATGAGCAGTTCTTC. Its protein product is CASSPELAGDNEQFF.

V is TRBV14 and J is TRBJ2-2; 7 bases agree with TRBD1. V was clipped by 3 bases and J by 5 bases; unmatched bases: 12. From germline, CDR1 is SGHDN and CDR2 FVKESK. The CDR3 loop spans 17 amino acids. The CDR3 sequence is CASSQPRQGRLTGELFF. The CDR3 DNA is TGTGCCAGCAGCCAGCCAAGACAGGGTCGTTTAACCGGGGAGCTGTTTTTT.

V and J are TRBV2 and TRBJ2-1; D unresolved. Germline V gives CDR1 SNHLY, CDR2 FYNNEI. This CDR3 spans 12 amino acids. The V and J ends lost 4 bases and 4 bases respectively, with 5 bases between them. The CDR3 reads CASSVEYNEQFF. The CDR3 DNA reads TGTGCCAGCAGTGTGGAATACAATGAGCAGTTCTTC.

This sequence joins TRBV28 and TRBJ1-1; D gene unclear. Trimming removed 4 bases from V and 0 bases from J, with 6 bases in between. Per germline, CDR1 MDHEN and CDR2 SYDVKM. The CDR3 is made up of 13 amino acids. In nucleotides, the CDR3 is TGTGCCAGCAGTTCCAGAATGAACACTGAAGCTTTCTTT. Encoded protein: CASSSRMNTEAFF.

The gene calls are TRBV28 and TRBJ2-1, with 7 bases matching TRBD2. The germline V gene encodes CDR1 MDHEN and CDR2 SYDVKM. This CDR3 has 15 residues. The ends lost 2 bases at V and 7 bases at J; junction bases unmatched: 8. The CDR3 here is CASSLGSGSGNEQFF. In DNA, the CDR3 is TGTGCCAGCAGTTTAGGTAGCGGGTCAGGGAATGAGCAGTTCTTC.

The chain combines TRBV7-2 with TRBJ2-5; D call uncertain. The CDR3 loop spans 15 amino acids. With 1 base removed from V and 0 bases from J, the gap between germline ends came to 9 bases. CDR1 and CDR2 from the germline V gene are SGHTA and FQGNSA. The CDR3 DNA reads TGTGCCAGCAGCTTAGTTACAGCCGACCAAGAGACCCAGTACTTC. Amino acid sequence: CASSLVTADQETQYF.

The chain combines TRBV6-1 with TRBJ2-1; D remains unclear. The CDR3 contains 9 residues. Trimming left V 5 bases short and J 10 bases short, with 3 bases between. The V gene's germline CDR1 is MNHNS and CDR2 SASEGT. The CDR3 region is CASSPEQFF. As DNA, the CDR3 is TGTGCCAGCAGTCCAGAGCAGTTCTTC.

The rearrangement joins TRBV9 to TRBJ2-7, with TRBD2 matching 8 bases. The CDR3 has 18 residues. Germline V gene sequence: CDR1 SGDLS, CDR2 YYNGEE. V dropped 4 bases and J dropped 0; count of bases not matched to a gene: 15. CDR3 loop: CASSPSGRNGVLSYEQYF. The CDR3 DNA is TGTGCCAGCAGCCCCAGCGGGAGAAATGGTGTCCTCTCCTACGAGCAGTACTTC. Together with reference TRBV9 and TRBJ2-7, the CDR3 gives the full variable domain: DSGVTQTPKHLITATGQRVTLRCSPRSGDLSVYWYQQSLDQGLQFLIQYYNGEERAKGNILERFSAQQFPDLHSELNLSSLELGDSALYFCASSPSGRNGVLSYEQYFGPGTRLTVT.

Worth noting for this clone: One end of the junction does not line up with germline, which may come from a read error. This chain uses TRBV29-1 with TRBJ2-7; 13 bases match TRBD2. CDR1 and CDR2 from the germline V gene are SQVTM and ANQGSEA. This CDR3 spans 12 amino acids. The chain's CDR3 is CSAGLAGVPLDF. Written as DNA, the CDR3 is TGCAGCGCCGGACTAGCGGGGGTCCCTCTGGACTTC.

Comment on this clone: At the DNA level, this CDR3 is encoded by other sequences in the same sample as well. The gene calls are TRBV29-1 and TRBJ2-3, with D perhaps given as TRBD1 or TRBD2 (5 bases each). Germline CDR1 reads SQVTM; CDR2 reads ANQGSEA. This CDR3 has 13 residues. V shed 4 bases and J shed 0 bases, with 8 bases lying between them. The CDR3 loop is CSVGGRSTDTQYF. For the CDR3, the DNA is TGCAGCGTTGGGGGACGGAGCACAGATACGCAGTATTTT.

The chain is built from TRBV28 and TRBJ1-4, with D perhaps matching TRBD1 (5 bases). This CDR3 has 12 amino acids. Trimming took 4 bases from V and 7 from J, leaving 7 bases between them. Germline values: CDR1 MDHEN, CDR2 SYDVKM. The CDR3, as DNA: TGTGCCAGCAGTTCTCAGGGTGAAAAACTGTTTTTT. This gives the protein CASSSQGEKLFF.